Listed below are T cell receptor beta chains from one sample, sequenced in a study of a mutant IDH1 vaccine in newly diagnosed glioma. Their cognate antigens are unknown. Produced via immunoSEQ multiplex PCR; TCRdb's table is partial and in-frame only. The table has about 84,000 clones, 75% to 90% seen once. The input for sequencing was PBMCs, taken from a glioma patient whose treatment included an IDH1 peptide vaccine. These receptors all stem from a middle-aged man with glioma. Both conserved end residues are part of each CDR3. A D gene is named only where the DNA matches it firmly. Clone size, where shown, is once, few, many, or a class for clones that have expanded.

cdr3_length clone_size j_call d_call v_call cdr3_nt cdr3_aa
17 NA TRBJ2-7 TRBD1 TRBV7-2 TGTGCCAGCAGTCAAGGGACAGGGGGCGTGGGCTCCTACGAGCAGTACTTC CASSQGTGGVGSYEQYF
15 NA TRBJ1-1 NA TRBV21-1 TGTGCCAGCAGCAAAAAAGGACAGGAGAACACTGAAGCTTTCTTT CASSKKGQENTEAFF
14 NA TRBJ2-5 NA TRBV5-1 TGCGCCAGCAGCCAACAGGGAAGGGGAGAGACCCAGTACTTC CASSQQGRGETQYF
15 NA TRBJ2-1 TRBD2 TRBV30 TGTGCCTGGAGTGTTACTAGCGGGGGGGCCAAGGAGCAGTTCTTC CAWSVTSGGAKEQFF
12 few TRBJ1-2 NA TRBV7-6 TGTGCCAGCAGTTTGGACGGGAATGGCTACACCTTC CASSLDGNGYTF
15 NA TRBJ2-3 TRBD2 TRBV2 TGTGCCAGCAGTGAGGGGCGGGGGGACACAGATACGCAGTATTTT CASSEGRGDTDTQYF
16 NA TRBJ2-1 NA TRBV18 TGTGCCAGCTCACCACTCTCTGGGGGGAGTCAATCGGAGCAGTTCTTC CASSPLSGGSQSEQFF
17 NA TRBJ2-1 TRBD1 TRBV6-1 TGTGCCAGCAGTGAAATGCTTGGCCACAGGGGTTACAATGAGCAGTTCTTC CASSEMLGHRGYNEQFF
13 NA TRBJ2-3 NA TRBV6-6 TGTGCCAGCAGTGGGGACAGCACAGATACGCAGTATTTT CASSGDSTDTQYF
16 NA TRBJ2-5 NA TRBV5-4 TGTGCCAGCAGCCCGGTGAGGCAGGCCGGACAAGAGACCCAGTACTTC CASSPVRQAGQETQYF
18 many TRBJ1-1 NA TRBV5-1 TGCGCCAGCAGCTTGAGTCGGCTACGCACAGGGATGAACACTGAAGCTTTCTTT CASSLSRLRTGMNTEAFF
17 NA TRBJ1-2 TRBD1 TRBV19 TGTGCCAGTAGTATAGACGGGACAGGGGGCGCTTTCCGCGGCTACACCTTC CASSIDGTGGAFRGYTF
15 NA TRBJ2-1 TRBD2 TRBV7-6 TGTGCCAGCAGCTTAGTCTCTAGCGGGAGAGGGGAGCAGTTCTTC CASSLVSSGRGEQFF
14 NA TRBJ2-5 TRBD1 TRBV5-5 TGTGCCAGCAGCGGGACAGCCACACAAGAGACCCAGTACTTC CASSGTATQETQYF
13 NA TRBJ2-3 TRBD2 TRBV30 TGCTTAAGGCTAGCGGGAGGGATAGATACGCAGTATTTT CLRLAGGIDTQYF
15 once TRBJ2-7 NA TRBV5-1 TGCGCCAGCAGCTGGGTCCAGGACAGAACCTACGAGCAGTACTTC CASSWVQDRTYEQYF
16 once TRBJ1-2 NA TRBV4-1 TGCGCCAGCAGCCAAGATGACGTCCTAGGGGGCTATGGCTACACCTTC CASSQDDVLGGYGYTF
14 medium-sized TRBJ2-1 NA TRBV6-5 TGTGCCAGCAGTACCAGTCGGACCTACAATGAGCAGTTCTTC CASSTSRTYNEQFF
14 NA TRBJ2-1 NA TRBV5-4 TGTGCCAGCAGCTTGGAACCGAGTGGTGATGAGCAGTTCTTC CASSLEPSGDEQFF
14 NA TRBJ1-2 NA TRBV11-2 TGTGCCAGCAGCTTAGTTTTGGTGCGGGATGGCTACACCTTC CASSLVLVRDGYTF
13 few TRBJ2-7 TRBD1 TRBV5-6 TGTGCCAGCAGCCTGGGCGACAGGGGCGAGCAGTACTTC CASSLGDRGEQYF
15 few TRBJ1-5 NA TRBV9 TGTGCCAGCAGCATCTCGGGCGGGGGAGGTCAGCCCCAGCATTTT CASSISGGGGQPQHF